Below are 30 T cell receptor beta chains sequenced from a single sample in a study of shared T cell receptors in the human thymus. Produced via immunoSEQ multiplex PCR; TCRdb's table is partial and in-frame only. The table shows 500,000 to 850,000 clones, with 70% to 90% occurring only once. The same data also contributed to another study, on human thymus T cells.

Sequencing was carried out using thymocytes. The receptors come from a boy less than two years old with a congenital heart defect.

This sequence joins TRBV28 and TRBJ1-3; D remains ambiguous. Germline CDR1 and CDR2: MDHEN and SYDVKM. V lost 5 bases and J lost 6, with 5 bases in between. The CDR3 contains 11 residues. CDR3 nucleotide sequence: TGTGCCAGCAGTCCTTCAAACACCATATATTTT. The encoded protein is CASSPSNTIYF.

CDR3 nucleotides: TGTGCCAGCAGCGCACAGGGTAAGAACACTGAAGCTTTCTTT. Its translation: CASSAQGKNTEAFF. V gene TRBV7-8 combines with J gene TRBJ1-1; TRBD1 might be the D (6 bases). V lost 5 bases and J 1 base, leaving 11 bases between the germline ends. The germline V gene encodes CDR1 SGHVS and CDR2 FQNEAQ. The CDR3 is 14 amino acids.

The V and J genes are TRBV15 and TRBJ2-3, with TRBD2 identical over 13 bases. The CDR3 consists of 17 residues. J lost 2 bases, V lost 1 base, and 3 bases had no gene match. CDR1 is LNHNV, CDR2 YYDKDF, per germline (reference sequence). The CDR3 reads CATSRAGTSGITDTQYF. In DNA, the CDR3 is TGTGCCACCAGCAGAGCCGGGACTAGCGGGATCACAGATACGCAGTATTTT. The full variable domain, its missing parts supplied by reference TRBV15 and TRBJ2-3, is DAMVIQNPRYQVTQFGKPVTLSCSQTLNHNVMYWYQQKSSQAPKLLFHYYDKDFNNEADTPDNFQSRRPNTSFCFLDIRSPGLGDTAMYLCATSRAGTSGITDTQYFGPGTRLTVL.

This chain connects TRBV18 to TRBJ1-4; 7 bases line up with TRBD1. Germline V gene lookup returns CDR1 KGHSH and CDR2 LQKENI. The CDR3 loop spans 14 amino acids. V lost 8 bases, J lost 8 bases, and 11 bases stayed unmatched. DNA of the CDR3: TGTGCCAGCCACGCAGGGGGACCAGGAGAAAAACTGTTTTTT. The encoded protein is CASHAGGPGEKLFF.

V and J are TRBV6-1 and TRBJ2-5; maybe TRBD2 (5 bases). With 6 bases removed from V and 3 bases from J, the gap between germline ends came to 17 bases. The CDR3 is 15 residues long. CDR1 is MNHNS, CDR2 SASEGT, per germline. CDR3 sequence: CASSLGLGLEETQYF. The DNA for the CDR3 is TGTGCCAGCAGCCTAGGACTCGGGCTGGAAGAGACCCAGTACTTC.

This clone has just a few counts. The CDR3 spells CASTRGTEQYF. CDR3 in DNA: TGTGCCAGTACCAGGGGAACCGAGCAGTACTTC. This rearrangement joins TRBV19 to TRBJ2-7; possibly TRBD1 for D (6 bases). The V and J ends lost 7 bases and 6 bases respectively, with 10 bases between them. CDR3 length: 11 amino acids. From germline, CDR1 is LNHDA and CDR2 SQIVND (reference sequence). Full variable domain (remainder filled in from reference TRBV19 and TRBJ2-7): DGGITQSPKYLFRKEGQNVTLSCEQNLNHDAMYWYRQDPGQGLRLIYYSQIVNDFQKGDIAEGYSVSREKKESFPLTVTSAQKNPTAFYLCASTRGTEQYFGPGTRLTVT.

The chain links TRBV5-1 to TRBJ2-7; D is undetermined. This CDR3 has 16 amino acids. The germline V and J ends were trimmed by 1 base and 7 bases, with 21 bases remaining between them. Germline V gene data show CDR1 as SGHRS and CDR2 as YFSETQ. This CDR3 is CASSLSQVPRLGEQYF. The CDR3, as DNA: TGCGCCAGCAGCTTGAGCCAGGTCCCCCGGTTAGGAGAGCAGTACTTC.

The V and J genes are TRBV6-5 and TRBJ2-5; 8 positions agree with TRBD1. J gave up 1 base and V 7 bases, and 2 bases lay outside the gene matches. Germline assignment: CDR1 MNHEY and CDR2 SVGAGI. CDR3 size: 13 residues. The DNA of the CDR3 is TGTGCCAGCACCAGGGGGCCCCAAGAGACCCAGTACTTC. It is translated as CASTRGPQETQYF.

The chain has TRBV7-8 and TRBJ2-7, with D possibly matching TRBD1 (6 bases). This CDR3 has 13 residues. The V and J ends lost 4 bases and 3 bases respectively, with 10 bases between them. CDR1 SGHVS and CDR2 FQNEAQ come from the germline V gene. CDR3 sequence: CASSSRTDYEQYF. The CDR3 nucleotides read TGTGCCAGCAGCTCTCGGACAGACTACGAGCAGTACTTC.

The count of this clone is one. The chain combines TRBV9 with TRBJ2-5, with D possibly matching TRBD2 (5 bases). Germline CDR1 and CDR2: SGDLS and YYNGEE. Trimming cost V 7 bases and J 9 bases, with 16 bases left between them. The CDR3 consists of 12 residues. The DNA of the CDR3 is TGTGCCAGCTCGAACCGGGGAAGGGCCCAGTACTTC. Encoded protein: CASSNRGRAQYF. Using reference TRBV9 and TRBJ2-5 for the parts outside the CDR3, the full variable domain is DSGVTQTPKHLITATGQRVTLRCSPRSGDLSVYWYQQSLDQGLQFLIQYYNGEERAKGNILERFSAQQFPDLHSELNLSSLELGDSALYFCASSNRGRAQYFGPGTRLLVL.

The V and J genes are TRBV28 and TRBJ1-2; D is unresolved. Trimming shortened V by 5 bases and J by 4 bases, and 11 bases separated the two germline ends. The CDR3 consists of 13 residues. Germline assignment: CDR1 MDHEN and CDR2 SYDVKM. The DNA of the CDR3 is TGTGCCAGCAGTCGGAGGAGGGTCTATGGCTACACCTTC. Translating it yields CASSRRRVYGYTF.

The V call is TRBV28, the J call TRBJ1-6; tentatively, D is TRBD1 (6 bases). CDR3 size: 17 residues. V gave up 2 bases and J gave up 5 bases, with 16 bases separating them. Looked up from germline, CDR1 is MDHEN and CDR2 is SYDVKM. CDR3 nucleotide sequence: TGTGCCAGCAGTTTACGGGGGGGGCTTCTCGATAATTCACCCCTCCACTTT. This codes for CASSLRGGLLDNSPLHF.

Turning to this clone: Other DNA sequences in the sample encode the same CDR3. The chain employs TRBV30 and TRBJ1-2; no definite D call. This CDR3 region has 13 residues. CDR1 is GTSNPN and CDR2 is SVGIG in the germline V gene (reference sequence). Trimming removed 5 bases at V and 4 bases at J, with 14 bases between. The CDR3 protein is CAWGRGRPYGYTF. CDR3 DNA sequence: TGTGCCTGGGGCCGAGGGCGACCCTATGGCTACACCTTC.

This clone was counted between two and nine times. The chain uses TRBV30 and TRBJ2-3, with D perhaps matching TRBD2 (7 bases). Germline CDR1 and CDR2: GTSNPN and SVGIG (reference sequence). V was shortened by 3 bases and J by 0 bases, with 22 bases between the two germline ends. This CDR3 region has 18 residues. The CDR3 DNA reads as TGTGCCTGGAGGGCCATGGGGGGGGCGGGGGCAAGCACAGATACGCAGTATTTT. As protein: CAWRAMGGAGASTDTQYF.

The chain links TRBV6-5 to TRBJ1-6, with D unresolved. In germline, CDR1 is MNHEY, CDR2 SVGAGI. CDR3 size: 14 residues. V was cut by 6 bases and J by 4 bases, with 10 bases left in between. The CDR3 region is CASRENDYNSPLHF. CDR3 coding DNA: TGTGCCAGCAGGGAGAATGATTATAATTCACCCCTCCACTTT.

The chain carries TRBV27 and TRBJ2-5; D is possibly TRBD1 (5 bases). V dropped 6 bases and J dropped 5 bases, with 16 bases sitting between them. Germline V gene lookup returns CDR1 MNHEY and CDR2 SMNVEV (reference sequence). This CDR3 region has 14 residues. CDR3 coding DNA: TGTGCCAGCAGGACGTTTGTGGGGCCCGAGACCCAGTACTTC. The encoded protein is CASRTFVGPETQYF.

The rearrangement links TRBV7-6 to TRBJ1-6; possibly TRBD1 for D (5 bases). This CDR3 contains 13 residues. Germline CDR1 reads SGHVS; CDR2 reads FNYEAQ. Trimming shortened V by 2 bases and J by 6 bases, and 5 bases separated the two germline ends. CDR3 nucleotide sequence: TGTGCCAGCAGCTTACAGGGTAATTCACCCCTCCACTTT. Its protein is CASSLQGNSPLHF.

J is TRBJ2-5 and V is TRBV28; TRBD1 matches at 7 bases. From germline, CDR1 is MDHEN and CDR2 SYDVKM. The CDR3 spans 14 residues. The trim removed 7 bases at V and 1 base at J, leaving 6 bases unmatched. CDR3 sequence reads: CASTDREFQETQYF. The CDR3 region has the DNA TGTGCCAGCACCGACAGGGAATTCCAAGAGACCCAGTACTTC.

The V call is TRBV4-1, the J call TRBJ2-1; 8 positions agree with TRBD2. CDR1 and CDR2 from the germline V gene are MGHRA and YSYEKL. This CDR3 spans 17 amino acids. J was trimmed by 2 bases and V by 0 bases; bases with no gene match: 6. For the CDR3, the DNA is TGCGCCAGCAGCCAAGATTATATCGGGAGGGCCTACAATGAGCAGTTCTTC. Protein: CASSQDYIGRAYNEQFF.

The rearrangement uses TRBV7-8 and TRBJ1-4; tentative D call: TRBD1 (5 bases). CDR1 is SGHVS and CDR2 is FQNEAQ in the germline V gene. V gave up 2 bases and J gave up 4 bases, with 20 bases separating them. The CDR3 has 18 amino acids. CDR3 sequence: CASSLIVTRGRGNEKLFF. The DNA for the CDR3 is TGTGCCAGCAGCTTAATCGTGACGCGAGGGAGGGGTAATGAAAAACTGTTTTTT.

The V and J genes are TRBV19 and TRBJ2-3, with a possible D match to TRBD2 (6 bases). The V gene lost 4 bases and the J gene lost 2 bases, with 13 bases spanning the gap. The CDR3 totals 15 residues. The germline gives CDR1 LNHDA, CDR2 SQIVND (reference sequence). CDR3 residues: CASSKGLADTDTQYF. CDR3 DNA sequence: TGTGCCAGTAGTAAGGGGTTAGCGGACACAGATACGCAGTATTTT.

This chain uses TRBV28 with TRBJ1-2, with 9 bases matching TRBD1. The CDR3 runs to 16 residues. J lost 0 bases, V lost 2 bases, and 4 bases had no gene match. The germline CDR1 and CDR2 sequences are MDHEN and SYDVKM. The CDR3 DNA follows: TGTGCCAGCAGTTTAAAGGGGACAGGGCCTAACTATGGCTACACCTTC. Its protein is CASSLKGTGPNYGYTF.

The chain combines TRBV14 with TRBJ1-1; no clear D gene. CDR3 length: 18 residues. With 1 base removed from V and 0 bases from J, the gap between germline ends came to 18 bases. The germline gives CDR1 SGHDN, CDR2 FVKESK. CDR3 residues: CASSQGEDYEPMNTEAFF. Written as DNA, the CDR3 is TGTGCCAGCAGCCAAGGTGAAGATTATGAGCCTATGAACACTGAAGCTTTCTTT.

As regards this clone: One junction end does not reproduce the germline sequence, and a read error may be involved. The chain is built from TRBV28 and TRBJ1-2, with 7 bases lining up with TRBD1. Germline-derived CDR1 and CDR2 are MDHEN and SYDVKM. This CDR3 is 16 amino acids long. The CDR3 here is CASSSIVVGGQRTIFF. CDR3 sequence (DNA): TGTGCCAGCAGTTCCATAGTTGTGGGGGGACAGAGAACGATCTTCTTC.

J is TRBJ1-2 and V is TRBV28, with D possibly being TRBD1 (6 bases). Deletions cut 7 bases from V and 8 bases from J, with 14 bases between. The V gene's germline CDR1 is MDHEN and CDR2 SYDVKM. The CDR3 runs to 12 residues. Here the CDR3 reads CASNLQGSGYTF. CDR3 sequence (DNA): TGTGCCAGCAACCTACAGGGCTCGGGCTACACCTTC.

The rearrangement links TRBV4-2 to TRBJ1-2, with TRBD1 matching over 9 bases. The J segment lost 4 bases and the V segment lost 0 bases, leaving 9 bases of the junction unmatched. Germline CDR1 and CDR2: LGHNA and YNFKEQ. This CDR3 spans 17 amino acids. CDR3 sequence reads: CASSQDRSRDRVYGYTF. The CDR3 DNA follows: TGTGCCAGCAGCCAAGATAGGAGCCGGGACAGGGTCTATGGCTACACCTTC.

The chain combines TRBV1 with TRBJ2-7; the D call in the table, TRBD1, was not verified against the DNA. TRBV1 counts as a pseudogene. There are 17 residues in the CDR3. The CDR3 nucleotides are TGCACCAGCAGCCACGTAGATGACCCGACAGGTTTGGGGGAGCAGTACTTC. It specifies CTSSHVDDPTGLGEQYF.

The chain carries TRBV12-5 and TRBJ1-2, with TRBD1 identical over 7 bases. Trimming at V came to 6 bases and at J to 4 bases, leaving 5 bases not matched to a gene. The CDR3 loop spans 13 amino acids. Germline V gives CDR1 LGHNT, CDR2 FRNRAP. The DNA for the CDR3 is TGTGCTAGTGGAACGGGACAGCTCTATGGCTACACCTTC. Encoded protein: CASGTGQLYGYTF.

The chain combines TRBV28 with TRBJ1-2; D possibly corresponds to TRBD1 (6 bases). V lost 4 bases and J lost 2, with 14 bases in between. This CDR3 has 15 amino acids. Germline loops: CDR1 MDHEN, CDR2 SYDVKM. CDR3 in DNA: TGTGCCAGCAGTTCCGACAGGCGAAGGAACTATGGCTACACCTTC. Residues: CASSSDRRRNYGYTF.

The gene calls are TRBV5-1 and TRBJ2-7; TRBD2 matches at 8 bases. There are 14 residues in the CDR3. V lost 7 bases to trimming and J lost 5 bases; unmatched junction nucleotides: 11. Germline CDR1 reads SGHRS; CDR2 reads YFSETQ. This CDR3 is CASSRGGVEDEQYF. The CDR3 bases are TGCGCCAGCTCTCGGGGGGGGGTGGAAGACGAGCAGTACTTC. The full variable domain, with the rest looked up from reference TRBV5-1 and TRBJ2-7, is KAGVTQTPRYLIKTRGQQVTLSCSPISGHRSVSWYQQTPGQGLQFLFEYFSETQRNKGNFPGRFSGRQFSNSRSEMNVSTLELGDSALYLCASSRGGVEDEQYFGPGTRLTVT.